A single sample gave rise to the 4 T cell receptor beta chains below, sequenced in a study of shared clonotypes between healthy human individuals. Only in-frame clones appear in the TCRdb table, and some are missing; sequencing was by immunoSEQ multiplex PCR. This sample carries roughly 1,100,000 clones, 60% to 80% of them seen once, and the ten largest clones take around 1.5%. The sample comprised memory CD4+ T cells sorted from blood. Subset reported: CD45RA-negative fraction. The receptors were sampled from a man aged 18 to 29 in good health.

This chain's CDR3 is CAISESGGRWAEQYF. In DNA, the CDR3 is TGTGCCATCAGTGAGTCTGGGGGAAGGTGGGCCGAGCAGTACTTC. V usage is TRBV10-3 and J usage is TRBJ2-7, with D possibly called TRBD1 or TRBD2 (5 bases each). The V and J ends lost 0 bases and 6 bases respectively, with 15 bases between them. CDR1 is ENHRY, CDR2 SYGVKD, per germline. This CDR3 is 15 amino acids long.

This clone was observed a handful of times. The chain joins TRBV11-1 to TRBJ2-3; TRBD1 is a possible D gene (6 bases). The V end lost 5 bases, the J end lost 6 bases, and 15 bases lay between the germline ends. The CDR3 has 14 amino acids. The germline CDR1 and CDR2 sequences are SGHAT and FQDESV (reference sequence). The chain's CDR3 is CASSPPPDSDTQYF. The CDR3 DNA follows: TGTGCCAGCAGCCCTCCCCCGGACAGTGATACGCAGTATTTT.

V gene TRBV5-6 combines with J gene TRBJ1-5; D gene uncertain. Between the trimmed V and J ends, which lost 0 bases and 0 bases, there was a span of 13 bases. Germline CDR1 SGHDT, CDR2 YYEEEE. The CDR3 runs to 17 residues. CDR3 in DNA: TGTGCCAGCAGCTTGGCAGGCTCCCCCTATAGCAATCAGCCCCAGCATTTT. Its translation is CASSLAGSPYSNQPQHF.

This chain connects TRBV5-1 to TRBJ2-5, with D unclear. CDR3 length: 14 residues. Germline CDR1 SGHRS, CDR2 YFSETQ. V lost 0 bases to trimming and J lost 2 bases, with 8 bases between them. CDR3 amino acids: CASSLVAQQETQYF. The CDR3 DNA reads as TGCGCCAGCAGCTTGGTAGCCCAACAAGAGACCCAGTACTTC. The entire variable domain, with the rest obtained from reference TRBV5-1 and TRBJ2-5, is as follows: KAGVTQTPRYLIKTRGQQVTLSCSPISGHRSVSWYQQTPGQGLQFLFEYFSETQRNKGNFPGRFSGRQFSNSRSEMNVSTLELGDSALYLCASSLVAQQETQYFGPGTRLLVL.